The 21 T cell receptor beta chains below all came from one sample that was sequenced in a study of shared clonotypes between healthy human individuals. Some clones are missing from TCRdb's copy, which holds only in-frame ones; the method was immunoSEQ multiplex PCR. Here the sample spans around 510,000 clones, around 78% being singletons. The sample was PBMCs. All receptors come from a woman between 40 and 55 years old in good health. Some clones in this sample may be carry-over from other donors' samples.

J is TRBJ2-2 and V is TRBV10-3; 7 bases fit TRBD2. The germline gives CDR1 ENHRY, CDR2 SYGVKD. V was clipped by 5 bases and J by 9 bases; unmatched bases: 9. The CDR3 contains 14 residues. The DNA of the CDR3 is TGTGCCATCAGTCCAAGCGGGGTCGTGCGGGAGCTGTTTTTT. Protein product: CAISPSGVVRELFF.

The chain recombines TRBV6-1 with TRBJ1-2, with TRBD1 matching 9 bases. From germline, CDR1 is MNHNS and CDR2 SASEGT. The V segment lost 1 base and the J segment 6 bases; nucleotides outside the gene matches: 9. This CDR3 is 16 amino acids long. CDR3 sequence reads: CASSEGGDRERNGYTF. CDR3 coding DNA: TGTGCCAGCAGTGAAGGGGGGGACAGGGAAAGAAATGGCTACACCTTC.

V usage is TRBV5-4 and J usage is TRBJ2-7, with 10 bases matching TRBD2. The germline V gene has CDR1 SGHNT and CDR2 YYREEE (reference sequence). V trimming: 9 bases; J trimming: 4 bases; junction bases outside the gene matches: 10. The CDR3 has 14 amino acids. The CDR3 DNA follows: TGTGCCACAACTGGGGTAGCGGGAGGTTACGAGCAGTACTTC. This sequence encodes CATTGVAGGYEQYF. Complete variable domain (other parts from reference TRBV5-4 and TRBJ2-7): ETGVTQSPTHLIKTRGQQVTLRCSSQSGHNTVSWYQQALGQGPQFIFQYYREEENGRGNFPPRFSGLQFPNYSSELNVNALELDDSALYLCATTGVAGGYEQYFGPGTRLTVT.

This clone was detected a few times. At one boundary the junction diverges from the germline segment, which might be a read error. The CDR3 spells CTSSVSTNTKAFF. DNA for the CDR3: TGTACCAGCAGTGTTTCGACAAACACTAAAGCTTTCTTT. This chain connects TRBV2 to TRBJ1-1, with D hard to call. Per germline, CDR1 SNHLY and CDR2 FYNNEI. The CDR3 loop spans 13 amino acids. The complete variable domain, with remaining parts taken from reference TRBV2 and TRBJ1-1, reads EPEVTQTPSHQVTQMGQEVILRCVPISNHLYFYWYRQILGQKVEFLVSFYNNEISEKSEIFDDQFSVERPDGSNFTLKIRSTKLEDSAMYFCTSSVSTNTKAFFGQGTRLTVV.

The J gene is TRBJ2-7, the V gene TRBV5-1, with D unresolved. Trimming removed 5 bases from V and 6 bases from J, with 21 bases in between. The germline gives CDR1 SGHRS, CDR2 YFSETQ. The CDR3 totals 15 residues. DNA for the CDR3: TGCGCCAGCAGTTCCGGACCCGTGGCCAACTCCGAGCAGTACTTC. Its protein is CASSSGPVANSEQYF. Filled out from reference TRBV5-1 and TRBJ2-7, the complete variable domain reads KAGVTQTPRYLIKTRGQQVTLSCSPISGHRSVSWYQQTPGQGLQFLFEYFSETQRNKGNFPGRFSGRQFSNSRSEMNVSTLELGDSALYLCASSSGPVANSEQYFGPGTRLTVT.

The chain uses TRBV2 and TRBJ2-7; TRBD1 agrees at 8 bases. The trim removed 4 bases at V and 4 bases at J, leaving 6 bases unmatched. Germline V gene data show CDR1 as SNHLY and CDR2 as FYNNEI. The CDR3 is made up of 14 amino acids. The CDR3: CASSADRGWYEQYF. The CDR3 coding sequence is TGTGCCAGCAGTGCTGACAGGGGTTGGTACGAGCAGTACTTC. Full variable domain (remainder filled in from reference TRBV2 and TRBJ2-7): EPEVTQTPSHQVTQMGQEVILRCVPISNHLYFYWYRQILGQKVEFLVSFYNNEISEKSEIFDDQFSVERPDGSNFTLKIRSTKLEDSAMYFCASSADRGWYEQYFGPGTRLTVT.

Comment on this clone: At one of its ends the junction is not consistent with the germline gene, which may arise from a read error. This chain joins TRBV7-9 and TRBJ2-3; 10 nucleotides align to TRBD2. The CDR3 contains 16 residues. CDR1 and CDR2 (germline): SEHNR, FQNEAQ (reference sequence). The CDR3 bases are TGTGCCAGCAGCGACCGACTAGCGGGCCTCACAGGTACGCAGTATTTT. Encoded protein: CASSDRLAGLTGTQYF.

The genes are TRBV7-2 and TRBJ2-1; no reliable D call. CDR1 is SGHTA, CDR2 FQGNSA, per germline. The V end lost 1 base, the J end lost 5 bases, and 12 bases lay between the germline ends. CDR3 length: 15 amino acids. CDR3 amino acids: CASSLGAQRHNEQFF. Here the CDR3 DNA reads TGTGCCAGCAGCTTAGGGGCGCAGAGACACAATGAGCAGTTCTTC. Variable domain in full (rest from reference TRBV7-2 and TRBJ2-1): GAGVSQSPSNKVTEKGKDVELRCDPISGHTALYWYRQSLGQGLEFLIYFQGNSAPDKSGLPSDRFSAERTGGSVSTLTIQRTQQEDSAVYLCASSLGAQRHNEQFFGPGTRLTVL.

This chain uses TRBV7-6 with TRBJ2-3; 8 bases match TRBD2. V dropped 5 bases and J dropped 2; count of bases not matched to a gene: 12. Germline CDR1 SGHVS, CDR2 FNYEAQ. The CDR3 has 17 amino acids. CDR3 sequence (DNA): TGTGCCAGCAGCCCGACCGGGACTAGAGGAATCACAGATACGCAGTATTTT. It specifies CASSPTGTRGITDTQYF.

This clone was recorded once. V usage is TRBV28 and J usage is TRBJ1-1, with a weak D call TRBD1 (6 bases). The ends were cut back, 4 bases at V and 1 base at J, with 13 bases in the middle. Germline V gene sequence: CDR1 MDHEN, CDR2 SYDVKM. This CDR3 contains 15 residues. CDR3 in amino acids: CASSSIGQKNTEAFF. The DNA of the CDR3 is TGTGCCAGCAGTTCTATCGGACAGAAGAACACTGAAGCTTTCTTT.

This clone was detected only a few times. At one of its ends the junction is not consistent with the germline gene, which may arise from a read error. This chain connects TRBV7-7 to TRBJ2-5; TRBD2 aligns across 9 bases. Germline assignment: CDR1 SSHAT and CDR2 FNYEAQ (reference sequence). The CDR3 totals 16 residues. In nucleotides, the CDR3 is TGTGCTAGCAGCTTAGAGGGTAGCGGGAGTGGGGAGACCCAGTACTTC. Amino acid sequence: CASSLEGSGSGETQYF.

CDR3 coding DNA: TGTGCCAGTAGTATGCTAGCGGCTTACCCCACAGATACGCAGTATTTT. This gives the protein CASSMLAAYPTDTQYF. The chain has TRBV19 and TRBJ2-3; 7 bases match TRBD2. Germline V gene lookup returns CDR1 LNHDA and CDR2 SQIVND (reference sequence). The CDR3 runs to 16 residues. The V segment lost 3 bases and the J segment 2 bases; nucleotides outside the gene matches: 8.

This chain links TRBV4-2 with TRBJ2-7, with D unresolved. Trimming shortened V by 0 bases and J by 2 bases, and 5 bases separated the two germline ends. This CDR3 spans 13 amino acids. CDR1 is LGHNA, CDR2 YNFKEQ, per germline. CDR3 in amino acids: CASSQEVTYEQYF. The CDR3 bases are TGTGCCAGCAGCCAAGAGGTCACCTACGAGCAGTACTTC.

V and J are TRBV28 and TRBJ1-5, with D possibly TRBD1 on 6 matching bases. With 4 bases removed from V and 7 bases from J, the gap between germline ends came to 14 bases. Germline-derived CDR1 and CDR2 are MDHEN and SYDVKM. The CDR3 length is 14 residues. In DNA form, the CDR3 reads TGTGCCAGCAGTTCATTACAGGGCCAGCAGCCCCAGCATTTT. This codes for CASSSLQGQQPQHF. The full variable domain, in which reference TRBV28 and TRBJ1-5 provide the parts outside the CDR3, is DVKVTQSSRYLVKRTGEKVFLECVQDMDHENMFWYRQDPGLGLRLIYFSYDVKMKEKGDIPEGYSVSREKKERFSLILESASTNQTSMYLCASSSLQGQQPQHFGDGTRLSIL.

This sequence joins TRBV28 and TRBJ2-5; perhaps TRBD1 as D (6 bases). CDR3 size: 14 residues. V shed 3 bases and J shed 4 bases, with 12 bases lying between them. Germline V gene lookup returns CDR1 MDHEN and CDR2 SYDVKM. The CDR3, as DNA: TGTGCCAGCAGTTTCTCCATCAGGGGAGAGACCCAGTACTTC. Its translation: CASSFSIRGETQYF.

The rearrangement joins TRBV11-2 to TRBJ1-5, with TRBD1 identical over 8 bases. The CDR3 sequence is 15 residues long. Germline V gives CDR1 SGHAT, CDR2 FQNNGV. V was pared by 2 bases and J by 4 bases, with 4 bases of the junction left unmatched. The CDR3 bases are TGTGCCAGCAGCTTAACACAGGGGGGGAATCAGCCCCAGCATTTT. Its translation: CASSLTQGGNQPQHF.

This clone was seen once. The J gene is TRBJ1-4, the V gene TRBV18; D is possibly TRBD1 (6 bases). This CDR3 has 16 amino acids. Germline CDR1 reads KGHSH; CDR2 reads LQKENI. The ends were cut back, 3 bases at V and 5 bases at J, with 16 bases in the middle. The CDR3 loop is CASSPDRSRTNEKLFF. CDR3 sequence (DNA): TGTGCCAGCTCACCTGACAGGAGCCGTACCAATGAAAAACTGTTTTTT.

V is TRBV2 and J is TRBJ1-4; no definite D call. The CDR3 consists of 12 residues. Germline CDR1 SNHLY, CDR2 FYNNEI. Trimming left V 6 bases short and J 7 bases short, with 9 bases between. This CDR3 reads CASRVGFEKLFF. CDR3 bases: TGTGCCAGCAGGGTAGGATTTGAAAAACTGTTTTTT. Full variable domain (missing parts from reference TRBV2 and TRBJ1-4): EPEVTQTPSHQVTQMGQEVILRCVPISNHLYFYWYRQILGQKVEFLVSFYNNEISEKSEIFDDQFSVERPDGSNFTLKIRSTKLEDSAMYFCASRVGFEKLFFGSGTQLSVL.

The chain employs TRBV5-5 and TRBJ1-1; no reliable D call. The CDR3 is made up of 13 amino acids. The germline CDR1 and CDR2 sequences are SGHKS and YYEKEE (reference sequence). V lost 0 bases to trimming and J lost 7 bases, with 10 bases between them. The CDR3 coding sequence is TGTGCCAGCAGCTTGGATCCCTCCGATGAAGCTTTCTTT. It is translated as CASSLDPSDEAFF.

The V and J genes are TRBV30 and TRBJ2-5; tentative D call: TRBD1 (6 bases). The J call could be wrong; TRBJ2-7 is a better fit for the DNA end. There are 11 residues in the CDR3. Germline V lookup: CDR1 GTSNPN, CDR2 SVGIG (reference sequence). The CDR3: CAWSDRDEQYF. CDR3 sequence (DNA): TGTGCCTGGAGTGACAGGGACGAGCAGTACTTC.

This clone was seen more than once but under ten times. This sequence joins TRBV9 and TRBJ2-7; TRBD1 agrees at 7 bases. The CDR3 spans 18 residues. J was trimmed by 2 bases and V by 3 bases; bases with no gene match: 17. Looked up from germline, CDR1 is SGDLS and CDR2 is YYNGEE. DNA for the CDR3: TGTGCCAGCAGCGCCCGGGACAGAGGTTTTATTGGGCCCTACGAGCAGTACTTC. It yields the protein CASSARDRGFIGPYEQYF.